The 22 T cell receptor beta chains given below trace back to one sample, sequenced in a study of blood T cell repertoires in COVID-19. Sequencing used immunoSEQ multiplex PCR; TCRdb keeps in-frame clones, though not all of them. Altogether 350,000 to 500,000 clones are present, approximately 90% being singletons, with the ten largest covering about 1.5%. Sequenced input: PBMCs or T cells enriched from blood (not recorded which). These receptors were taken from a woman aged 18-30 years who had been exposed to COVID-19.

The V call is TRBV6-5, the J call TRBJ1-6; D is unresolved. The CDR3 is 16 amino acids. Trimming took off 2 bases at V and 6 bases at J, with 14 bases between the two ends. Germline assignment: CDR1 MNHEY and CDR2 SVGAGI. The CDR3 DNA sequence: TGTGCCAGCAGTTACACCCCGGGGAAAAGTAATTCACCCCTCCACTTT. It yields the protein CASSYTPGKSNSPLHF.

The chain couples TRBV4-1 to TRBJ2-2; weak D call: TRBD1 (5 bases). Germline V gives CDR1 MGHRA, CDR2 YSYEKL. With 4 bases removed from V and 7 bases from J, the gap between germline ends came to 13 bases. The CDR3 sequence is 14 residues long. Here the CDR3 reads CASSLYRTNGELFF. The CDR3 nucleotides are TGCGCCAGCAGCCTATACAGGACCAACGGGGAGCTGTTTTTT.

The chain joins TRBV6-4 to TRBJ1-2, with 9 bases fitting TRBD1. J gave up 4 bases and V 0 bases, and 3 bases lay outside the gene matches. The CDR3 sequence is 15 residues long. The germline V gene has CDR1 MRHNA and CDR2 SNTAGT. This CDR3 reads CASSDSGTGFYGYTF. DNA of the CDR3: TGTGCCAGCAGTGACTCTGGGACAGGGTTCTATGGCTACACCTTC.

The J gene is TRBJ2-7, the V gene TRBV28, with a tentative D call TRBD2 (6 bases). CDR3 length: 15 amino acids. CDR1 is MDHEN, CDR2 SYDVKM, per germline. Trimming removed 2 bases at V and 4 bases at J, with 15 bases between. This chain's CDR3 is CASSLGYGGKYEQYF. DNA of the CDR3: TGTGCCAGCAGTTTAGGGTACGGGGGAAAATACGAGCAGTACTTC. The whole variable domain, filled in from reference TRBV28 and TRBJ2-7, reads DVKVTQSSRYLVKRTGEKVFLECVQDMDHENMFWYRQDPGLGLRLIYFSYDVKMKEKGDIPEGYSVSREKKERFSLILESASTNQTSMYLCASSLGYGGKYEQYFGPGTRLTVT.

The J gene is TRBJ1-1, the V gene TRBV7-3; TRBD1 matches at 7 bases. Germline V gene sequence: CDR1 SGHTA, CDR2 FQGTGA. CDR3 length: 12 amino acids. Trimming removed 5 bases from V and 5 bases from J; junction bases left unmatched: 2. CDR3 residues: CASSPTGTEAFF. In DNA form, the CDR3 reads TGTGCCAGCAGCCCGACAGGGACTGAAGCTTTCTTT.

The V and J genes are TRBV4-1 and TRBJ2-7; the match to TRBD1 covers 8 bases. This CDR3 comprises 17 residues. V lost 1 base, J lost 2 bases, and 10 bases stayed unmatched. CDR1 MGHRA and CDR2 YSYEKL come from the germline V gene. The CDR3 coding sequence is TGCGCCAGCAGCCAAGGCGGTAGGGGGACAGGAGCCTACGAGCAGTACTTC. This gives the protein CASSQGGRGTGAYEQYF.

The rearrangement links TRBV27 to TRBJ2-3, with D perhaps TRBD2 (5 bases). This CDR3 spans 12 amino acids. Trimming stripped 3 bases from V and 5 bases from J, with 6 bases between. CDR1 MNHEY and CDR2 SMNVEV come from the germline V gene (reference sequence). CDR3 nucleotides: TGTGCCAGCAGTTTTCGGGGAGATACGCAGTATTTT. Its protein is CASSFRGDTQYF.

Only a few counts were recorded for this clone. The chain carries TRBV28 and TRBJ2-7; TRBD1 agrees at 7 bases. The CDR3 contains 16 residues. CDR1 MDHEN and CDR2 SYDVKM come from the germline V gene. The V and J ends lost 2 bases and 3 bases, in that order; junction bases with no gene match: 10. The CDR3 protein is CASSLGLGTAFYEQYF. CDR3 coding DNA: TGTGCCAGCAGTTTAGGCCTAGGGACAGCCTTCTACGAGCAGTACTTC.

The chain joins TRBV2 to TRBJ2-7, with 7 positions matching TRBD1. Germline-derived CDR1 and CDR2 are SNHLY and FYNNEI. The CDR3 length is 14 residues. V shed 3 bases, J shed 3 bases, and the junction held 5 bases outside the gene matches. The CDR3 spells CASSDPGGIYEQYF. The CDR3 nucleotides are TGTGCCAGCAGTGACCCAGGGGGAATCTACGAGCAGTACTTC.

The rearrangement uses TRBV7-3 and TRBJ2-2; 7 positions agree with TRBD1. Germline CDR1 SGHTA, CDR2 FQGTGA. The CDR3 totals 17 residues. The J segment lost 0 bases and the V segment lost 1 base, leaving 5 bases of the junction unmatched. The CDR3 nucleotides read TGTGCCAGCAGCTTAATTAGCCAGGGGGCGAACACCGGGGAGCTGTTTTTT. Its translation: CASSLISQGANTGELFF.

The CDR3 sequence is CASFDRTNYEQYF. For the CDR3, the DNA is TGTGCCAGCTTTGACAGGACCAATTACGAGCAGTACTTC. The V and J genes are TRBV28 and TRBJ2-7; tentative D call: TRBD1 (6 bases). V was shortened by 8 bases and J by 4 bases, with 15 bases between the two germline ends. The length of the CDR3 is 13 residues. Germline-derived CDR1 and CDR2 are MDHEN and SYDVKM. Using reference TRBV28 and TRBJ2-7 for the parts outside the CDR3, the full variable domain is DVKVTQSSRYLVKRTGEKVFLECVQDMDHENMFWYRQDPGLGLRLIYFSYDVKMKEKGDIPEGYSVSREKKERFSLILESASTNQTSMYLCASFDRTNYEQYFGPGTRLTVT.

The genes are TRBV30 and TRBJ2-2; D might be TRBD2 (5 bases). The length of the CDR3 is 15 residues. The V gene's germline CDR1 is GTSNPN and CDR2 SVGIG (reference sequence). Trimming removed 2 bases at V and 0 bases at J, with 10 bases between. The CDR3 region is CAWSRRGTNTGELFF. CDR3 DNA sequence: TGTGCCTGGAGTCGAAGAGGGACGAACACCGGGGAGCTGTTTTTT.

The count of this clone is one. The chain recombines TRBV7-2 with TRBJ2-1; D is ambiguous. The CDR3 totals 14 residues. Trimming cost V 3 bases and J 7 bases, with 13 bases left between them. The germline CDR1 and CDR2 sequences are SGHTA and FQGNSA. As DNA, the CDR3 is TGTGCCAGCAGCTTTTCCGATGGGCGAAATGAGCAGTTCTTC. Its protein product is CASSFSDGRNEQFF.

The chain is built from TRBV13 and TRBJ2-3, with 11 nucleotides matching TRBD1. From germline, CDR1 is PRHDT and CDR2 FYEKMQ (reference sequence). Trimming took 3 bases from V and 6 from J; bases not matched to a gene: 8. The CDR3 has 16 amino acids. The CDR3 DNA reads as TGTGCCAGCAGCTTGGGGACAGGGGGGTCTTCGGATACGCAGTATTTT. This encodes CASSLGTGGSSDTQYF. Full variable domain (missing parts from reference TRBV13 and TRBJ2-3): AAGVIQSPRHLIKEKRETATLKCYPIPRHDTVYWYQQGPGQDPQFLISFYEKMQSDKGSIPDRFSAQQFSDYHSELNMSSLELGDSALYFCASSLGTGGSSDTQYFGPGTRLTVL.

This chain connects TRBV5-1 to TRBJ1-5; tentatively, D is TRBD1 (5 bases). CDR1 is SGHRS, CDR2 YFSETQ, per germline. CDR3 length: 16 amino acids. The V gene lost 0 bases and the J gene lost 2 bases, with 12 bases spanning the gap. CDR3 sequence (DNA): TGCGCCAGCAGCTTGGAATACCTAGGGGGCAATCAGCCCCAGCATTTT. Protein sequence: CASSLEYLGGNQPQHF.

The CDR3 loop reads CASSLEDRDRSEQFF. The CDR3 bases are TGTGCCAGCAGCTTGGAGGACCGGGACAGGAGTGAGCAGTTCTTC. V usage is TRBV5-6 and J usage is TRBJ2-1, with 8 bases that match TRBD1. This CDR3 has 15 residues. V was clipped by 0 bases and J by 9 bases; unmatched bases: 8. Germline CDR1 and CDR2: SGHDT and YYEEEE.

The V gene is TRBV18, the J gene TRBJ1-2, with D possibly TRBD1 on 5 matching bases. This CDR3 spans 14 amino acids. V lost 0 bases and J lost 8, with 13 bases in between. Per the germline V gene, CDR1 is KGHSH and CDR2 is LQKENI. CDR3 protein: CASSPPWGVGGYTF. The CDR3 DNA follows: TGTGCCAGCTCACCACCCTGGGGGGTCGGAGGCTACACCTTC.

This chain uses TRBV5-1 with TRBJ1-5, with D possibly being TRBD1 (6 bases). CDR1 and CDR2 (germline): SGHRS, YFSETQ. The CDR3 extends over 17 amino acids. Trimming took off 3 bases at V and 1 base at J, with 17 bases between the two ends. The CDR3 region has the DNA TGCGCCAGCAGCTCGGGACCGGGACAATCCAGCAATCAGCCCCAGCATTTT. This encodes CASSSGPGQSSNQPQHF.

The V gene is TRBV9, the J gene TRBJ2-7, with 10 bases matching TRBD1. CDR3 length equals 15 residues. V gave up 3 bases and J gave up 5 bases; unmatched junction bases: 8. Germline CDR1 and CDR2: SGDLS and YYNGEE. CDR3 in DNA: TGTGCCAGCAGCGCTCCGGGACAGGGGTTACACGAGCAGTACTTC. This encodes CASSAPGQGLHEQYF.

A single count supports this clone. The J gene is TRBJ2-7, the V gene TRBV28, with 10 bases that match TRBD2. The V gene's germline CDR1 is MDHEN and CDR2 SYDVKM. The CDR3 contains 19 residues. The V gene end was trimmed by 5 bases and the J gene end by 0 bases; junction bases not matched to a gene: 16. The CDR3, as DNA: TGTGCCAGCAGTCAAATAGCGGGAGGAAGCCCCTCGCCCTCCTACGAGCAGTACTTC. As protein: CASSQIAGGSPSPSYEQYF.

CDR3 in amino acids: CASSTNPGLYPYEQYF. In nucleotides, the CDR3 is TGCGCCAGCAGTACAAATCCGGGACTATACCCCTACGAGCAGTACTTC. The rearrangement uses TRBV5-1 and TRBJ2-7; 7 nucleotides match TRBD2. Germline trimming cut 5 bases from V and 2 bases from J; bases unmatched to any gene: 13. The CDR3 sequence is 16 residues long. Germline CDR1 SGHRS, CDR2 YFSETQ.

The chain joins TRBV6-5 to TRBJ2-5, with 11 nucleotides matching TRBD1. The CDR3 covers 15 residues. Germline-derived CDR1 and CDR2 are MNHEY and SVGAGI. V lost 6 bases to trimming and J lost 1 base; unmatched junction nucleotides: 4. The CDR3 reads CASRGTGGRQETQYF. CDR3 bases: TGTGCCAGCAGGGGGACAGGGGGACGCCAAGAGACCCAGTACTTC.